This T cell receptor beta chain stems from a study of radiation and T cells in renal cell carcinoma. Measured with immunoSEQ multiplex PCR; TCRdb has only the in-frame clones, and not every one. The table has about 9,300 clones, around 63% seen once. V was clipped by 3 bases and J by 3 bases, with 8 bases between them. CDR3 size: 13 residues. In germline, CDR1 is SGHAT, CDR2 FQNNGV. Study-level points and caveats: Irradiated tumors held more dominant CDR3 motifs than control tumors.

Note on this clone: Antigen specificity is unknown.

Documented treatment: 15 Gy SBRT to primary tumor, nephrectomy 4 weeks later. Nephrectomy followed 15 Gy stereotactic body radiation by 4 weeks. This sequence joins TRBV11-2 and TRBJ1-1, with D possibly TRBD1 on 5 matching bases. The specimen comprised tumor tissue, sampled from a patient whose treatment included radiotherapy and nephrectomy. This sequence originates from a woman aged 45-65 years with renal cell carcinoma. CDR3 protein: CASSLRGDTEAFF. The CDR3 DNA reads TGTGCCAGCAGCTTGAGGGGAGACACTGAAGCTTTCTTT.